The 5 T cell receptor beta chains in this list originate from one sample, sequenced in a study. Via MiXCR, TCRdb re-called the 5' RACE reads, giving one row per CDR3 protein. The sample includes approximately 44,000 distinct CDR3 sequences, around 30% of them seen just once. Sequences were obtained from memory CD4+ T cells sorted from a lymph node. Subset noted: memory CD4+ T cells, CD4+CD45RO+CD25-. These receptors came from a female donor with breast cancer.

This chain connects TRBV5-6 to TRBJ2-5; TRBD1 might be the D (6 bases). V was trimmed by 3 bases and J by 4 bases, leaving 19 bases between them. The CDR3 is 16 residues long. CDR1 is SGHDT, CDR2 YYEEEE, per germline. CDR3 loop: CASSYERKGGRETQYF. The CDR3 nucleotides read TGTGCCAGCAGCTACGAACGCAAAGGGGGACGAGAGACCCAGTACTTC.

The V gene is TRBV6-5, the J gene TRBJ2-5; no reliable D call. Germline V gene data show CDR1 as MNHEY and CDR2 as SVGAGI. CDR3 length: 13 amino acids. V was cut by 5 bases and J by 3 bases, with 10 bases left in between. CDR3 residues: CASSRDFEETQYF. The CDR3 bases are TGTGCCAGCAGTAGGGATTTCGAAGAGACCCAGTACTTC.

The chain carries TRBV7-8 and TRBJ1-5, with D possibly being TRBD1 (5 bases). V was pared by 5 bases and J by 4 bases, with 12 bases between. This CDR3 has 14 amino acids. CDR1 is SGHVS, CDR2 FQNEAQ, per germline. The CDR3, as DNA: TGTGCCAGCAGCCGGGGTGGGGGGAATCAGCCCCAGCATTTT. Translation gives CASSRGGGNQPQHF.

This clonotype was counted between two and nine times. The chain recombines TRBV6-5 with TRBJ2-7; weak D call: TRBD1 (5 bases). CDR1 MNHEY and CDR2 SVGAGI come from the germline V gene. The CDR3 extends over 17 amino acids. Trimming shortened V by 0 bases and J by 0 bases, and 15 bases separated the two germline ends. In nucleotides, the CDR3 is TGTGCCAGCAGTTACTCTGGCTTAGGGGTGGACTCCTACGAGCAGTACTTC. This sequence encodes CASSYSGLGVDSYEQYF.

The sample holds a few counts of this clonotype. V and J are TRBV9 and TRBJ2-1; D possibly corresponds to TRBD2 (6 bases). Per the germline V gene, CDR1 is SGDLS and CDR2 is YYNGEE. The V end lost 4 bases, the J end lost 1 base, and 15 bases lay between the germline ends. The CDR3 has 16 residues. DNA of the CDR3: TGTGCCAGCAGCCGGGACTCCATAGCTTCCTACAATGAGCAGTTCTTC. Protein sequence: CASSRDSIASYNEQFF. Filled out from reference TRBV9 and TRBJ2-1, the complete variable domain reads DSGVTQTPKHLITATGQRVTLRCSPRSGDLSVYWYQQSLDQGLQFLIQYYNGEERAKGNILERFSAQQFPDLHSELNLSSLELGDSALYFCASSRDSIASYNEQFFGPGTRLTVL.